The source of this T cell receptor (beta chain) is a study of blood T cell repertoires in COVID-19. Measured with immunoSEQ multiplex PCR; TCRdb has only the in-frame clones, and not every one. This table has 210,000 or so clones, 75% to 90% appearing once. Germline lookup yields CDR1 MNHEY and CDR2 SMNVEV (reference sequence). The CDR3 is 15 amino acids. V was trimmed by 6 bases and J by 4 bases, leaving 18 bases between them. The sequence was obtained from a human donor in a cohort sampled during active COVID-19. This chain links TRBV27 with TRBJ2-5; perhaps TRBD2 as D (5 bases). Input material: peripheral blood. The CDR3 spells CASSLFPSGGETQYF. CDR3 nucleotides: TGTGCCAGCAGCCTTTTTCCCTCAGGAGGAGAGACCCAGTACTTC.